This TCR beta chain derives from a study of response to subunit inactivated influenza vaccine. Study-wide points: That few new T cells are recruited by each seasonal influenza vaccination was the authors' suggestion.

V trimming: 0 bases; J trimming: 5 bases; junction bases outside the gene matches: 10. The CDR3 totals 17 residues. The germline CDR1 and CDR2 sequences are LGHNA and YNFKEQ. TCRdb called the RT-PCR reads again in MiXCR, with one record for every CDR3 protein. Here the sample spans approximately 500,000 distinct CDR3 sequences, 10% to 15% being singletons. A remark on this clonotype: Its antigen is unknown.

This sequence joins TRBV4-2 and TRBJ2-3, with 8 bases lining up with TRBD2. This receptor was obtained from a man over 45 who received an inactivated influenza vaccine. This specimen consisted of PBMCs from blood, obtained about 40 days after vaccination. Here the CDR3 DNA reads TGTGCCAGCAGCCAAGATCAGGGCGGGAGGCCTAGAGATACGCAGTATTTT. Residues: CASSQDQGGRPRDTQYF.